The next 19 T cell receptor beta chains were all read from a single sample in a study of response to subunit inactivated influenza vaccine. Each CDR3 protein gets one entry after TCRdb re-called the RT-PCR reads with MiXCR. The repertoire has about 780,000 distinct CDR3 sequences, roughly 20% of them found once; the top ten carry about a tenth. Here the sequenced sample was PBMCs from blood, taken around 5 days after vaccination. These receptors were collected from a man aged 50 to 60 who received an inactivated influenza vaccine.

The J gene is TRBJ2-7, the V gene TRBV5-1; 7 bases line up with TRBD1. Germline trimming cut 0 bases from V and 3 bases from J; bases unmatched to any gene: 6. From germline, CDR1 is SGHRS and CDR2 YFSETQ. The length of the CDR3 is 15 residues. The DNA for the CDR3 is TGCGCCAGCAGCTTGGCACCCAGGGGGAGCTACGAGCAGTACTTC. Translated: CASSLAPRGSYEQYF.

The chain couples TRBV20-1 to TRBJ2-7; 8 bases agree with TRBD2. V trimming: 6 bases; J trimming: 5 bases; junction bases outside the gene matches: 12. CDR1 DFQATT and CDR2 SNEGSKA come from the germline V gene (reference sequence). The CDR3 has 14 residues. The CDR3 protein is CSAVRGGRRDEQYF. CDR3 DNA: TGCAGTGCCGTCCGGGGGGGGCGCCGCGACGAGCAGTACTTC.

This clonotype is a singleton in its sample. The J gene is TRBJ2-7, the V gene TRBV7-9; 9 bases align to TRBD2. Germline CDR1 and CDR2: SEHNR and FQNEAQ (reference sequence). The V gene end was trimmed by 6 bases and the J gene end by 7 bases; junction bases not matched to a gene: 7. This CDR3 is 13 amino acids long. CDR3 DNA: TGTGCCAGCAGGGCGGGAGGGCTAGCAGAGCAGTACTTC. Translated, it gives CASRAGGLAEQYF.

CDR3 region: CASSPGRTGGSYGYTF. The CDR3 region has the DNA TGTGCCAGCAGCCCTGGGAGGACAGGGGGAAGCTATGGCTACACCTTC. The chain carries TRBV7-2 and TRBJ1-2; 10 bases line up with TRBD1. Germline V gene data show CDR1 as SGHTA and CDR2 as FQGNSA. With 5 bases clipped from V and 4 bases from J, the junction kept 10 bases outside the gene matches. The CDR3 loop spans 16 amino acids.

Only a few counts were recorded for this clonotype. The chain uses TRBV7-2 and TRBJ2-1; 7 bases are shared with TRBD1. The V segment lost 5 bases and the J segment 2 bases; nucleotides outside the gene matches: 3. This CDR3 contains 14 residues. Germline CDR1 reads SGHTA; CDR2 reads FQGNSA. The CDR3 loop is CASSPGQAYNEQFF. The CDR3 DNA reads as TGTGCCAGCAGCCCCGGACAGGCCTACAATGAGCAGTTCTTC.

This clonotype occurred a few times. V usage is TRBV5-1 and J usage is TRBJ2-7; TRBD1 might be the D (5 bases). The CDR3 spans 13 residues. Between the trimmed V and J ends, which lost 3 bases and 7 bases, there was a span of 14 bases. The germline V gene has CDR1 SGHRS and CDR2 YFSETQ. CDR3 region: CASSSQTGGEQYF. The DNA for the CDR3 is TGCGCCAGCAGCTCCCAAACAGGTGGGGAGCAGTACTTC. The whole variable domain, remainder taken from reference TRBV5-1 and TRBJ2-7, is KAGVTQTPRYLIKTRGQQVTLSCSPISGHRSVSWYQQTPGQGLQFLFEYFSETQRNKGNFPGRFSGRQFSNSRSEMNVSTLELGDSALYLCASSSQTGGEQYFGPGTRLTVT.

This clonotype was recorded a few times. The rearrangement joins TRBV10-2 to TRBJ1-3; TRBD1 might be the D (6 bases). CDR3 length: 14 residues. Trimming removed 7 bases at V and 3 bases at J, with 13 bases between. Per the germline V gene, CDR1 is WSHSY and CDR2 is SAAADI. In DNA form, the CDR3 reads TGCGCCAGCACTCGGGGGCAGGATGGAAACACCATATATTTT. Residues: CASTRGQDGNTIYF.

On this clonotype: A much larger clone lies a single base off, so this may be a read error. This sequence joins TRBV20-1 and TRBJ2-2; D unresolved. Germline V gives CDR1 DFQATT, CDR2 SNEGSKA (reference sequence). This CDR3 is 17 amino acids long. CDR3 sequence: CCARDTRRLANTGELFF. The DNA for the CDR3 is TGCTGTGCTAGAGATACAAGGAGACTCGCGAACACCGGGGAGCTGTTTTTT.

This clonotype was seen more than once but under ten times. The V call is TRBV18, the J call TRBJ1-5, with D perhaps matching TRBD1 (5 bases). The CDR3 contains 16 residues. V dropped 4 bases and J dropped 0 bases, with 13 bases sitting between them. CDR1 is KGHSH, CDR2 LQKENI, per germline. The CDR3 here is CASSRSGPNSNQPQHF. The CDR3 DNA follows: TGTGCCAGCTCACGATCGGGACCTAATAGCAATCAGCCCCAGCATTTT. Using reference TRBV18 and TRBJ1-5 for the parts outside the CDR3, the full variable domain is NAGVMQNPRHLVRRRGQEARLRCSPMKGHSHVYWYRQLPEEGLKFMVYLQKENIIDESGMPKERFSAEFPKEGPSILRIQQVVRGDSAAYFCASSRSGPNSNQPQHFGDGTRLSIL.

This rearrangement joins TRBV5-1 to TRBJ2-2; tentatively, D is TRBD2 (5 bases). Germline CDR1 reads SGHRS; CDR2 reads YFSETQ. The ends were cut back, 0 bases at V and 1 base at J, with 10 bases in the middle. This CDR3 spans 16 amino acids. CDR3 residues: CASSLVGVRNTGELFF. The DNA for the CDR3 is TGCGCCAGCAGCTTGGTCGGGGTCCGGAACACCGGGGAGCTGTTTTTT.

CDR3 in DNA: TGTGCCAGCTCACCAGCTCGCAGGGCCTCCTACGAGCAGTACTTC. Translation gives CASSPARRASYEQYF. V and J are TRBV18 and TRBJ2-7, with D maybe TRBD1 (5 bases). Trimming stripped 2 bases from V and 0 bases from J, with 11 bases between. Per the germline V gene, CDR1 is KGHSH and CDR2 is LQKENI. The CDR3 runs to 15 residues.

This clonotype was detected a few times. Germline and junction disagree at one end, which may indicate a read error. J is TRBJ2-7 and V is TRBV25-1, with 8 bases identical to TRBD1. Germline CDR1 reads MGHDK; CDR2 reads SYGVNS. The length of the CDR3 is 13 residues. CDR3 in amino acids: CASGKTGVGEQHF. The CDR3 nucleotides read TGTGCCAGCGGGAAGACAGGGGTGGGCGAGCAGCACTTC.

The rearrangement joins TRBV7-2 to TRBJ2-7, with D perhaps TRBD1 (6 bases). Germline V lookup: CDR1 SGHTA, CDR2 FQGNSA. This CDR3 has 14 amino acids. Trimming shortened V by 5 bases and J by 3 bases, and 14 bases separated the two germline ends. The CDR3 region is CASSIQGPSYEQYF. CDR3 bases: TGTGCCAGCAGCATACAGGGCCCCAGCTACGAGCAGTACTTC.

CDR3 sequence: CGNLGLVGGDTQYF. CDR3 DNA: TGTGGCAACCTAGGACTAGTTGGAGGGGATACGCAGTATTTT. This chain uses TRBV15 with TRBJ2-3; 7 bases match TRBD2. Looked up from germline, CDR1 is LNHNV and CDR2 is YYDKDF (reference sequence). The CDR3 totals 14 residues.

This clonotype has just a few counts. V is TRBV6-1 and J is TRBJ1-5; D might be TRBD1 (5 bases). Trimming shortened V by 6 bases and J by 7 bases, and 16 bases separated the two germline ends. Germline lookup yields CDR1 MNHNS and CDR2 SASEGT. The length of the CDR3 is 14 residues. For the CDR3, the DNA is TGTGCCAGCAGCTCACCCCAGGGTATACAGCCCCAGCATTTT. It yields the protein CASSSPQGIQPQHF.

This clonotype was seen repeatedly, ten times or more. The chain couples TRBV12-3 or TRBV12-4 to TRBJ2-5, with TRBD2 matching 7 bases. There are 16 residues in the CDR3. J gave up 1 base and V 6 bases, and 11 bases lay outside the gene matches. This chain's CDR3 is CASSPPSGRPQETQYF. The CDR3 DNA sequence: TGTGCCAGCAGCCCTCCATCCGGGAGGCCCCAAGAGACCCAGTACTTC.

This sequence joins TRBV12-3 or TRBV12-4 and TRBJ1-6; no clear D. Trimming removed 2 bases at V and 7 bases at J, with 9 bases between. The CDR3 runs 14 residues. Written as DNA, the CDR3 is TGTGCCAGCAGTTTAAGGCCCGGGAATTCACCCCTCCACTTT. The encoded protein is CASSLRPGNSPLHF.

Only a few counts were recorded for this clonotype. V is TRBV4-2 and J is TRBJ2-3; the D is unclear. The germline gives CDR1 LGHNA, CDR2 YNFKEQ. Trimming took off 0 bases at V and 7 bases at J, with 11 bases between the two ends. The CDR3 is 14 amino acids. The CDR3 loop is CASSQEGRVNTQYF. The CDR3 DNA follows: TGTGCCAGCAGCCAAGAAGGTCGGGTAAATACGCAGTATTTT.

This clonotype was seen a handful of times. The chain uses TRBV5-1 and TRBJ2-1; 8 nucleotides line up with TRBD1. The CDR3 loop spans 16 amino acids. V was clipped by 2 bases and J by 3 bases; unmatched bases: 7. From germline, CDR1 is SGHRS and CDR2 YFSETQ. In nucleotides, the CDR3 is TGCGCCAGCAGCTTACTCCAGGGGGCTGGCTACAATGAGCAGTTCTTC. This encodes CASSLLQGAGYNEQFF.